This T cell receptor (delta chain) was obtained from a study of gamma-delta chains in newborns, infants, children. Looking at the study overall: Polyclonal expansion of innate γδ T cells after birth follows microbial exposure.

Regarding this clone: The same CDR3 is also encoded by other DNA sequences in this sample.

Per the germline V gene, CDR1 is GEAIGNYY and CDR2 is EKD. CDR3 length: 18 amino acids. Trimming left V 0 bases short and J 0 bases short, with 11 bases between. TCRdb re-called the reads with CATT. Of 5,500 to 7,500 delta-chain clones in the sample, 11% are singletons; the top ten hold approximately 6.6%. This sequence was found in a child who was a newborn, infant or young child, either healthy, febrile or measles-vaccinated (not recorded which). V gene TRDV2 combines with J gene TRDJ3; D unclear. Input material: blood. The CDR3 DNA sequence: TGTGCCTGTGACACCCTTACTGAAAGCTCCTGGGACACCCGACAGATGTTTTTC. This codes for CACDTLTESSWDTRQMFF.